This paragraph reports one T cell receptor beta chain. Its antigen is still unknown. Trimming stripped 1 base from V and 8 bases from J, with 12 bases between. Germline CDR1 reads SGHAT; CDR2 reads FQNNGV. This CDR3 region has 14 residues. The sample comes from a study of siplizumab effects on memory and regulatory T cells. Study results and limitations: A minor share of alloreactive clones matched unstimulated subsets. Naive T cells appeared more varied than memory cells and looked like key alloresponse contributors.

Around 100,000 TCR templates per sample were assayed. Using immunoSEQ multiplex PCR, the repertoire was profiled, and TCRdb retains in-frame clones only, with some absent. The table lists 100,000 or so clones, 80% to 95% of them singletons. Sequences were obtained from non-Treg CD4+ T cells sorted from blood. The J gene is TRBJ2-1, the V gene TRBV11-2; D is undetermined. The receptor was derived from a human donor in good health. The CDR3 loop is CASSLAPDIYEQFF. The DNA for the CDR3 is TGTGCCAGCAGCTTAGCTCCCGATATCTATGAGCAGTTCTTC. Full variable domain (rest looked up from reference TRBV11-2 and TRBJ2-1): EAGVAQSPRYKIIEKRQSVAFWCNPISGHATLYWYQQILGQGPKLLIQFQNNGVVDDSQLPKDRFSAERLKGVDSTLKIQPAKLEDSAVYLCASSLAPDIYEQFFGPGTRLTVL.